The 18 T cell receptor beta chains reported below all come from one sample, sequenced in a study of blood T cell repertoires in COVID-19. Repertoires were generated with immunoSEQ multiplex PCR, while TCRdb's copy carries only in-frame clones and drops some. The sample lists around 95,000 clones, roughly 85% occurring once. Input material: peripheral blood. The receptors were sampled from a woman in her 70s with acute or convalescent COVID-19.

This chain links TRBV27 with TRBJ1-2; TRBD1 matches at 7 bases. The CDR3 has 15 amino acids. With 7 bases clipped from V and 5 bases from J, the junction kept 13 bases outside the gene matches. Germline V gene sequence: CDR1 MNHEY, CDR2 SMNVEV (reference sequence). The CDR3 reads CASTTGDRAGYGYTF. The CDR3 nucleotides are TGTGCCAGCACTACAGGAGACAGGGCAGGATATGGCTACACCTTC.

The chain has TRBV6-5 and TRBJ1-5; 8 bases line up with TRBD1. Trimming removed 4 bases from V and 4 bases from J; junction bases left unmatched: 9. There are 16 residues in the CDR3. Germline V gene sequence: CDR1 MNHEY, CDR2 SVGAGI. The chain's CDR3 is CASSSQAGGGNQPQHF. CDR3 in DNA: TGTGCCAGCAGTTCCCAGGCAGGGGGCGGTAATCAGCCCCAGCATTTT.

J is TRBJ1-4 and V is TRBV7-8; TRBD1 is a possible D gene (5 bases). The CDR3 runs 16 residues. Trimming cost V 4 bases and J 0 bases, with 12 bases left between them. Germline values: CDR1 SGHVS, CDR2 FQNEAQ. The CDR3 loop is CASSSGWGPTNEKLFF. The DNA for the CDR3 is TGTGCCAGCAGCTCCGGCTGGGGCCCAACTAATGAAAAACTGTTTTTT.

J is TRBJ2-1 and V is TRBV29-1, with D tentatively TRBD1 (6 bases). The germline V gene encodes CDR1 SQVTM and CDR2 ANQGSEA. The CDR3 extends over 14 amino acids. Trimming removed 3 bases from V and 7 bases from J, with 16 bases in between. The CDR3 here is CSVDHPGRGNEQFF. In DNA form, the CDR3 reads TGCAGCGTTGACCACCCGGGCAGGGGTAATGAGCAGTTCTTC.

This clone was detected only a few times. J is TRBJ2-5 and V is TRBV12-5, with 9 bases identical to TRBD1. The CDR3 spans 16 residues. V lost 1 base, J lost 2 bases, and 5 bases stayed unmatched. The germline V gene encodes CDR1 LGHNT and CDR2 FRNRAP. The CDR3 region is CASGLATGGGQETQYF. The CDR3 region has the DNA TGTGCTAGTGGTTTGGCTACAGGGGGCGGACAAGAGACCCAGTACTTC.

The sample holds a few counts of this clone. This chain's CDR3 is CASKRPGQGGDTEAFF. The CDR3 region has the DNA TGTGCCAGCAAAAGACCTGGACAGGGGGGCGACACTGAAGCTTTCTTT. The V call is TRBV6-6, the J call TRBJ1-1; 10 bases agree with TRBD1. The germline CDR1 and CDR2 sequences are MNHNY and SVGAGI (reference sequence). This CDR3 spans 16 amino acids. V trimming: 7 bases; J trimming: 3 bases; junction bases outside the gene matches: 11.

J is TRBJ1-3 and V is TRBV19; D is uncertain. The germline V and J ends were trimmed by 7 bases and 0 bases, with 13 bases remaining between them. Germline CDR1 reads LNHDA; CDR2 reads SQIVND (reference sequence). The CDR3 runs 15 residues. CDR3 protein: CASTPGASSGNTIYF. The CDR3 DNA reads TGTGCCAGTACCCCAGGCGCCAGCTCTGGAAACACCATATATTTT. The full variable domain, with the rest looked up from reference TRBV19 and TRBJ1-3, is DGGITQSPKYLFRKEGQNVTLSCEQNLNHDAMYWYRQDPGQGLRLIYYSQIVNDFQKGDIAEGYSVSREKKESFPLTVTSAQKNPTAFYLCASTPGASSGNTIYFGEGSWLTVV.

This chain joins TRBV29-1 and TRBJ1-2; no definite D call. The CDR3 spans 12 residues. In germline, CDR1 is SQVTM, CDR2 ANQGSEA. Trimming pared 3 bases from V and 2 bases from J, leaving 7 bases between. The CDR3 sequence: CSVDQQNYGYTF. The DNA for the CDR3 is TGCAGCGTTGATCAACAAAACTATGGCTACACCTTC.

A word on this clone: Other DNA sequences of this sample code for an identical CDR3. The rearrangement joins TRBV18 to TRBJ1-1, with 8 bases that match TRBD1. The germline gives CDR1 KGHSH, CDR2 LQKENI. CDR3 size: 13 residues. The V and J ends lost 2 bases and 6 bases, in that order; junction bases with no gene match: 2. The CDR3 DNA reads as TGTGCCAGCTCACCAGGACAGGGCGCTGAAGCTTTCTTT. Protein: CASSPGQGAEAFF.

J is TRBJ1-1 and V is TRBV5-4; TRBD1 agrees at 8 bases. The CDR3 loop spans 14 amino acids. After removal of 1 base from V and 1 base from J, the junction contained 0 bases not matched to a gene. Germline CDR1 SGHNT, CDR2 YYREEE (reference sequence). This CDR3 reads CASSLQGANTEAFF. The CDR3 coding sequence is TGTGCCAGCAGCTTGCAGGGGGCGAACACTGAAGCTTTCTTT.

This sequence joins TRBV5-4 and TRBJ1-1, with D tentatively TRBD1 (5 bases). The V and J ends lost 0 bases and 4 bases respectively, with 10 bases between them. This CDR3 has 14 amino acids. CDR1 SGHNT and CDR2 YYREEE come from the germline V gene (reference sequence). The CDR3 DNA is TGTGCCAGCAGCTTGGCAGGGTATGGCACTGAAGCTTTCTTT. The encoded protein is CASSLAGYGTEAFF. Drawing the rest from reference TRBV5-4 and TRBJ1-1, the complete variable domain is ETGVTQSPTHLIKTRGQQVTLRCSSQSGHNTVSWYQQALGQGPQFIFQYYREEENGRGNFPPRFSGLQFPNYSSELNVNALELDDSALYLCASSLAGYGTEAFFGQGTRLTVV.

The chain joins TRBV7-7 to TRBJ2-5; tentatively, D is TRBD1 (6 bases). Germline V lookup: CDR1 SSHAT, CDR2 FNYEAQ (reference sequence). The CDR3 extends over 15 amino acids. V was trimmed by 1 base and J by 4 bases, leaving 13 bases between them. The CDR3, as DNA: TGTGCCAGCAGCTTAGACAGGGACACACCAGAGACCCAGTACTTC. It codes for CASSLDRDTPETQYF.

The V and J genes are TRBV2 and TRBJ1-1, with 8 positions matching TRBD1. The CDR3 runs to 13 residues. V lost 6 bases and J lost 6; bases outside the gene matches: 6. Germline V CDR1 and CDR2: SNHLY, FYNNEI. The chain's CDR3 is CASSLQGVAEAFF. The CDR3 coding sequence is TGTGCCAGCAGCTTACAGGGGGTCGCTGAAGCTTTCTTT. The complete variable domain, with remaining parts taken from reference TRBV2 and TRBJ1-1, reads EPEVTQTPSHQVTQMGQEVILRCVPISNHLYFYWYRQILGQKVEFLVSFYNNEISEKSEIFDDQFSVERPDGSNFTLKIRSTKLEDSAMYFCASSLQGVAEAFFGQGTRLTVV.

The V call is TRBV6-2 or TRBV6-3, the J call TRBJ2-7; 10 nucleotides match TRBD1. V was pared by 5 bases and J by 1 base, with 2 bases of the junction left unmatched. Germline assignment: CDR1 MNHEY and CDR2 SVGEGT. The CDR3 sequence is 14 residues long. The CDR3 DNA sequence: TGTGCCAGCAGTCGGGACAGGGGATCCTACGAGCAGTACGTC. As protein: CASSRDRGSYEQYV.

This clone was seen a handful of times. This chain connects TRBV6-5 to TRBJ1-1, with a tentative D call TRBD1 (6 bases). The ends were cut back, 7 bases at V and 0 bases at J, with 9 bases in the middle. The CDR3 runs 13 residues. Germline CDR1 MNHEY, CDR2 SVGAGI. The CDR3 reads CASTGQLNTEAFF. The CDR3 DNA is TGTGCCAGCACCGGACAGTTGAACACTGAAGCTTTCTTT.

This rearrangement joins TRBV19 to TRBJ2-5, with 9 bases identical to TRBD1. Germline V lookup: CDR1 LNHDA, CDR2 SQIVND (reference sequence). This CDR3 has 16 amino acids. Trimming removed 3 bases from V and 1 base from J; junction bases left unmatched: 6. CDR3 sequence: CASSILQGASQETQYF. As DNA, the CDR3 is TGTGCCAGTAGTATTCTACAGGGGGCTTCCCAAGAGACCCAGTACTTC. The full variable domain, completed using reference TRBV19 and TRBJ2-5, is DGGITQSPKYLFRKEGQNVTLSCEQNLNHDAMYWYRQDPGQGLRLIYYSQIVNDFQKGDIAEGYSVSREKKESFPLTVTSAQKNPTAFYLCASSILQGASQETQYFGPGTRLLVL.

This chain joins TRBV6-2 or TRBV6-3 and TRBJ2-2, with 7 bases lining up with TRBD1. The CDR3 totals 16 residues. Germline lookup yields CDR1 MNHEY and CDR2 SVGEGT. V was pared by 5 bases and J by 2 bases, with 8 bases of the junction left unmatched. The CDR3 bases are TGTGCCAGCAGTCACCGGACAGGCTCCAACACCGGGGAGCTGTTTTTT. This encodes CASSHRTGSNTGELFF.

This chain links TRBV5-4 with TRBJ1-3; D call uncertain. Germline CDR1 SGHNT, CDR2 YYREEE (reference sequence). CDR3 length: 15 amino acids. V was clipped by 3 bases and J by 4 bases, with 14 bases between them. The CDR3 DNA is TGTGCCAGCAGCTCGGGGAGTAGTGCGGGAAACACCATATATTTT. This codes for CASSSGSSAGNTIYF.